Listed here are 32 T cell receptor beta chains from one sample, sequenced in a study of T cell responses to AZD1222 COVID-19 vaccine. The data were produced by immunoSEQ multiplex PCR, yet TCRdb's version contains in-frame clones alone and is incomplete. This sample yields around 70,000 clones, of which 88% are seen a single time; less than 9% belongs to the top ten. The sequences come from peripheral blood, collected on day 0 of AZD1222 vaccination. The receptors stem from an adult in good health.

The chain links TRBV6-2 or TRBV6-3 to TRBJ1-1, with a possible D match to TRBD1 (6 bases). Germline assignment: CDR1 MNHEY and CDR2 SVGEGT. This CDR3 is built from 11 residues. Trimming took off 6 bases at V and 7 bases at J, with 9 bases between the two ends. CDR3 bases: TGTGCCAGCAGCCAGGGGATTGAAGCTTTCTTT. As protein: CASSQGIEAFF.

The count of this clone is one. The gene calls are TRBV2 and TRBJ2-5, with 9 bases identical to TRBD1. With V trimmed by 4 bases and J by 4 bases, 4 bases remained unmatched. The length of the CDR3 is 14 residues. Germline values: CDR1 SNHLY, CDR2 FYNNEI. CDR3 in amino acids: CASSADRGAETQYF. The CDR3 DNA follows: TGTGCCAGCAGTGCGGACAGGGGAGCAGAGACCCAGTACTTC.

The chain has TRBV2 and TRBJ2-7; 7 bases match TRBD2. This CDR3 has 15 amino acids. Germline V gene lookup returns CDR1 SNHLY and CDR2 FYNNEI. Unmatched junction bases numbered 9, after V lost 7 bases and J lost 0 bases. CDR3 in DNA: TGTGCCAGCACCCCGGGACTATGGGGCTCCTACGAGCAGTACTTC. Its translation is CASTPGLWGSYEQYF.

The chain combines TRBV6-6 with TRBJ1-1; tentatively, D is TRBD1 (5 bases). V lost 0 bases and J lost 4, with 12 bases in between. From germline, CDR1 is MNHNY and CDR2 SVGAGI (reference sequence). The CDR3 loop spans 15 amino acids. CDR3 nucleotides: TGTGCCAGCAGTTACTCGTCACAAGGGGCCACTGAAGCTTTCTTT. The encoded protein is CASSYSSQGATEAFF.

The chain links TRBV10-3 to TRBJ2-7; 7 bases map to TRBD2. CDR3 length: 11 residues. J lost 5 bases, V lost 6 bases, and 1 base had no gene match. Germline V gene lookup returns CDR1 ENHRY and CDR2 SYGVKD. CDR3 residues: CAIRTSNEQYF. The CDR3 region has the DNA TGTGCCATCAGGACTAGCAACGAGCAGTACTTC.

V usage is TRBV29-1 and J usage is TRBJ1-1, with D uncertain. This CDR3 region has 12 residues. The ends were cut back, 0 bases at V and 6 bases at J, with 8 bases in the middle. Germline CDR1 SQVTM, CDR2 ANQGSEA. As DNA, the CDR3 is TGCAGCGTTGAAGAAGGGATGGCTGAAGCTTTCTTT. Amino acid sequence: CSVEEGMAEAFF.

This chain connects TRBV4-1 to TRBJ2-1; D is ambiguous. V gave up 6 bases and J gave up 8 bases, with 20 bases separating them. The CDR3 spans 15 residues. Germline loops: CDR1 MGHRA, CDR2 YSYEKL. This CDR3 is CASSQSRNNRDEQFF. The CDR3 DNA is TGCGCCAGCAGTCAAAGTCGTAATAATCGAGATGAGCAGTTCTTC.

The chain links TRBV19 to TRBJ1-5, with 10 bases identical to TRBD1. The CDR3 is made up of 18 amino acids. Germline V gene data show CDR1 as LNHDA and CDR2 as SQIVND (reference sequence). V lost 4 bases, J lost 4 bases, and 13 bases stayed unmatched. The CDR3 here is CASSSIGTGEGQNQPQHF. In DNA, the CDR3 is TGTGCCAGTAGTAGTATTGGGACAGGGGAAGGCCAAAATCAGCCCCAGCATTTT.

V is TRBV25-1 and J is TRBJ2-1; perhaps D is TRBD1 or TRBD2 (6 bases each). The V gene's germline CDR1 is MGHDK and CDR2 SYGVNS. The CDR3 spans 14 residues. Trimming took off 1 base at V and 7 bases at J, with 11 bases between the two ends. CDR3 region: CASSEFEGGNEQFF. The CDR3 coding sequence is TGTGCCAGCAGTGAATTTGAAGGGGGGAATGAGCAGTTCTTC.

This clone was counted a single time. The chain has TRBV4-2 and TRBJ1-1, with D perhaps matching TRBD1 (5 bases). The germline V gene has CDR1 LGHNA and CDR2 YNFKEQ. The V gene lost 0 bases and the J gene lost 0 bases, with 11 bases spanning the gap. The CDR3 sequence is 16 residues long. The CDR3 spells CASSQEPGTMNTEAFF. In DNA, the CDR3 is TGTGCCAGCAGCCAAGAGCCGGGGACCATGAACACTGAAGCTTTCTTT.

The chain combines TRBV19 with TRBJ2-4; TRBD1 aligns across 9 bases. J was trimmed by 0 bases and V by 4 bases; bases with no gene match: 4. This CDR3 has 16 amino acids. Germline V CDR1 and CDR2: LNHDA, SQIVND (reference sequence). In nucleotides, the CDR3 is TGTGCCAGTAGTAGTCCGGGACAGGGAGCCAAAAACATTCAGTACTTC. Translated: CASSSPGQGAKNIQYF.

This sequence joins TRBV24-1 and TRBJ2-1; the match to TRBD1 covers 8 bases. After removal of 2 bases from V and 9 bases from J, the junction contained 8 bases not matched to a gene. The CDR3 sequence is 15 residues long. Germline loops: CDR1 KGHDR, CDR2 SFDVKD. CDR3 DNA sequence: TGTGCCACCAGTGATTCAGGACAGGGTGCCGGTGAGCAGTTCTTC. It specifies CATSDSGQGAGEQFF.

This chain connects TRBV18 to TRBJ2-5, with TRBD2 identical over 11 bases. From germline, CDR1 is KGHSH and CDR2 LQKENI. The ends lost 5 bases at V and 4 bases at J; junction bases unmatched: 9. The CDR3 totals 16 residues. CDR3 DNA: TGTGCCAGCTCAACCAAACTAGCGGGAGATGGAGAGACCCAGTACTTC. Translating it yields CASSTKLAGDGETQYF. The whole variable domain, filled in from reference TRBV18 and TRBJ2-5, reads NAGVMQNPRHLVRRRGQEARLRCSPMKGHSHVYWYRQLPEEGLKFMVYLQKENIIDESGMPKERFSAEFPKEGPSILRIQQVVRGDSAAYFCASSTKLAGDGETQYFGPGTRLLVL.

This clone was seen more than once but under ten times. The chain uses TRBV5-1 and TRBJ1-5; 10 bases match TRBD1. The CDR3 extends over 17 amino acids. With 5 bases clipped from V and 0 bases from J, the junction kept 8 bases outside the gene matches. The germline V gene encodes CDR1 SGHRS and CDR2 YFSETQ. As DNA, the CDR3 is TGCGCCAGCAGGGGGACAGGGGAAAGGGGTAGCAATCAGCCCCAGCATTTT. It encodes CASRGTGERGSNQPQHF.

This rearrangement joins TRBV5-1 to TRBJ1-3, with D uncertain. The CDR3 loop spans 15 amino acids. Germline CDR1 SGHRS, CDR2 YFSETQ. Trimming shortened V by 0 bases and J by 0 bases, and 7 bases separated the two germline ends. The DNA for the CDR3 is TGCGCCAGCAGCTTGGACTTCAGCTCTGGAAACACCATATATTTT. As protein: CASSLDFSSGNTIYF. Full variable domain (rest looked up from reference TRBV5-1 and TRBJ1-3): KAGVTQTPRYLIKTRGQQVTLSCSPISGHRSVSWYQQTPGQGLQFLFEYFSETQRNKGNFPGRFSGRQFSNSRSEMNVSTLELGDSALYLCASSLDFSSGNTIYFGEGSWLTVV.

V usage is TRBV11-1 and J usage is TRBJ2-2; TRBD1 matches at 10 bases. V gave up 5 bases and J gave up 3 bases; unmatched junction bases: 3. The CDR3 is 15 amino acids. CDR1 is SGHAT, CDR2 FQDESV, per germline (reference sequence). The DNA of the CDR3 is TGTGCCAGCAGCCTGGACAGGGGGGACACCGGGGAGCTGTTTTTT. It yields the protein CASSLDRGDTGELFF.

The rearrangement uses TRBV5-1 and TRBJ1-4; D remains unclear. Germline values: CDR1 SGHRS, CDR2 YFSETQ. V lost 0 bases, J lost 4 bases, and 13 bases lay in between. The CDR3 contains 16 residues. CDR3 nucleotide sequence: TGCGCCAGCAGCTTGGGTGACCCGAACCTTAATGAAAAACTGTTTTTT. Translating it yields CASSLGDPNLNEKLFF.

The chain couples TRBV4-1 to TRBJ2-2; possible D gene TRBD1, 7 bases. Trimming took 1 base from V and 5 from J, leaving 17 bases between them. The CDR3 covers 17 residues. Germline V gives CDR1 MGHRA, CDR2 YSYEKL. The CDR3 DNA reads as TGCGCCAGCAGCCAAGTCCCGACAGGGCGGGGTACCGGGGAGCTGTTTTTT. This translates into CASSQVPTGRGTGELFF.

The chain carries TRBV2 and TRBJ1-2; D uncertain. V gave up 2 bases and J gave up 7 bases, with 17 bases separating them. Per the germline V gene, CDR1 is SNHLY and CDR2 is FYNNEI. This CDR3 spans 15 amino acids. The CDR3 DNA reads TGTGCCAGCAGTGAACCCCCCCCGTCCGACGGTGGCTACACCTTC. Amino acid sequence: CASSEPPPSDGGYTF.

V and J are TRBV29-1 and TRBJ1-2; D might be TRBD1 (5 bases). This CDR3 comprises 10 residues. V dropped 6 bases and J dropped 6 bases, with 8 bases sitting between them. Germline-derived CDR1 and CDR2 are SQVTM and ANQGSEA. The CDR3 is CSVLQDGYTF. Written as DNA, the CDR3 is TGCAGCGTGCTACAGGATGGCTACACCTTC.

J is TRBJ2-6 and V is TRBV7-7, with 10 bases aligning to TRBD1. The trim removed 5 bases at V and 2 bases at J, leaving 3 bases unmatched. Germline CDR1 and CDR2: SSHAT and FNYEAQ (reference sequence). The CDR3 runs to 16 residues. The CDR3 loop reads CASSAGQGAGANVLTF. The DNA of the CDR3 is TGTGCCAGCAGCGCTGGACAGGGGGCTGGGGCCAACGTCCTGACTTTC.

In its sample, this clone was seen once. This chain joins TRBV6-5 and TRBJ2-5; the D gene is possibly TRBD1 (6 bases). Trimming removed 5 bases at V and 5 bases at J, with 18 bases between. Germline V gene lookup returns CDR1 MNHEY and CDR2 SVGAGI. The CDR3 has 15 residues. This CDR3 is CASSHRVWRQETQYF. The CDR3 nucleotides are TGTGCCAGCAGTCACAGGGTTTGGAGGCAGGAGACCCAGTACTTC.

This chain links TRBV30 with TRBJ2-1; D remains unclear. The CDR3 extends over 11 amino acids. V shed 0 bases and J shed 9 bases, with 6 bases lying between them. Germline V gene data show CDR1 as GTSNPN and CDR2 as SVGIG (reference sequence). CDR3 sequence: CAWSVGSEQFF. For the CDR3, the DNA is TGTGCCTGGAGTGTAGGAAGTGAGCAGTTCTTC.

The CDR3 DNA reads as TGTGCCACCAGTGATGCAAACTCGAACACTGAAGCTTTCTTT. Translating gives CATSDANSNTEAFF. The chain couples TRBV24-1 to TRBJ1-1; D call uncertain. V gave up 3 bases and J gave up 1 base, with 8 bases separating them. Germline V CDR1 and CDR2: KGHDR, SFDVKD. This CDR3 spans 14 amino acids.

This clone was counted a single time. This rearrangement joins TRBV19 to TRBJ1-2; a possible D gene is TRBD1 (6 bases). CDR3 size: 15 residues. V was trimmed by 6 bases and J by 4 bases, leaving 18 bases between them. Germline-derived CDR1 and CDR2 are LNHDA and SQIVND (reference sequence). The CDR3 spells CASRRNSGTSYGYTF. The CDR3 region has the DNA TGTGCCAGTAGACGAAACTCCGGGACAAGCTATGGCTACACCTTC. Filled out from reference TRBV19 and TRBJ1-2, the complete variable domain reads DGGITQSPKYLFRKEGQNVTLSCEQNLNHDAMYWYRQDPGQGLRLIYYSQIVNDFQKGDIAEGYSVSREKKESFPLTVTSAQKNPTAFYLCASRRNSGTSYGYTFGSGTRLTVV.

The DNA for the CDR3 is TGTGCCAGCAGTGGCCCGGGACAGGGGCCCTATGGCTACACCTTC. Amino acids: CASSGPGQGPYGYTF. The gene calls are TRBV11-2 and TRBJ1-2, with 10 bases aligning to TRBD1. The CDR3 covers 15 residues. Germline trimming cut 6 bases from V and 4 bases from J; bases unmatched to any gene: 8. Germline CDR1 SGHAT, CDR2 FQNNGV.

This clone showed up just once. The chain carries TRBV30 and TRBJ1-5; maybe TRBD1 (6 bases). V lost 3 bases and J 0 bases, leaving 15 bases between the germline ends. Germline loops: CDR1 GTSNPN, CDR2 SVGIG (reference sequence). CDR3 size: 16 residues. In nucleotides, the CDR3 is TGTGCCTGGAGCAGGGGTTTACCATATAGCAATCAGCCCCAGCATTTT. Translated: CAWSRGLPYSNQPQHF.

The chain has TRBV6-5 and TRBJ1-1, with 7 bases identical to TRBD1. The CDR3 has 13 amino acids. The ends lost 6 bases at V and 5 bases at J; junction bases unmatched: 6. Germline assignment: CDR1 MNHEY and CDR2 SVGAGI. The CDR3 loop reads CASSFDRATEAFF. The DNA for the CDR3 is TGTGCCAGCAGCTTCGACAGGGCAACTGAAGCTTTCTTT.

The chain has TRBV5-5 and TRBJ2-3; 10 bases are a match to TRBD1. J gave up 2 bases and V 5 bases, and 8 bases lay outside the gene matches. This CDR3 is 16 amino acids long. The germline V gene has CDR1 SGHKS and CDR2 YYEKEE (reference sequence). The CDR3 nucleotides read TGTGCCAGCAGATCCCGGGACAGGGGTTTCACAGATACGCAGTATTTT. This translates into CASRSRDRGFTDTQYF.

The V and J genes are TRBV6-5 and TRBJ2-3, with 8 bases that match TRBD1. This CDR3 has 15 amino acids. Trimming cost V 7 bases and J 4 bases; bases outside gene matches: 10. Germline V lookup: CDR1 MNHEY, CDR2 SVGAGI. The CDR3 bases are TGTGCCAGCATCGAACTGACAGGGGAAGCAGATACGCAGTATTTT. Translating it yields CASIELTGEADTQYF.

This chain connects TRBV27 to TRBJ2-5, with 10 bases aligning to TRBD2. Germline trimming cut 0 bases from V and 0 bases from J; bases unmatched to any gene: 4. The germline V gene has CDR1 MNHEY and CDR2 SMNVEV (reference sequence). This CDR3 contains 17 residues. Here the CDR3 DNA reads TGTGCCAGCAGTTTATCTACGACTAGCGGGTACCAAGAGACCCAGTACTTC. Its protein is CASSLSTTSGYQETQYF.

This chain connects TRBV28 to TRBJ1-1; D might be TRBD1 (5 bases). The V gene's germline CDR1 is MDHEN and CDR2 SYDVKM. CDR3 size: 15 residues. V dropped 7 bases and J dropped 6 bases, with 21 bases sitting between them. CDR3 protein: CASTSISSGIPEAFF. CDR3 DNA: TGTGCCAGCACCTCCATATCGTCAGGGATCCCTGAAGCTTTCTTT.